A selection of T cell receptor beta chains follows, all from one sample in a study of beta chain features in type 1 diabetes. The protocol was immunoSEQ multiplex PCR, while the TCRdb copy is restricted to in-frame clones and leaves out a portion. Here the sample spans around 500,000 clones, around 30% being singletons. Sample: naive CD4+ T cells from blood. The receptors here all came from a man between 18 and 29 years old in good health. Each CDR3 is given with its conserved first and last residue. The order of the fields is clone size, D gene, J gene, V gene, CDR3 protein, CDR3 DNA. The D gene is left open where the match is weak. Clone size is shown for a subset of rows, as once, few, many or a class of expanded clone.

>-|TRBD1|TRBJ2-7|TRBV6-6
CASSLQGAPGEQYF
TGTGCCAGCAGTCTGCAGGGGGCGCCCGGGGAGCAGTACTTC
>few|TRBD2|TRBJ2-5|TRBV10-3
CAISAGLAGVWWETQYF
TGTGCCATCAGTGCGGGACTAGCGGGAGTTTGGTGGGAGACCCAGTACTTC
>few|-|TRBJ1-1|TRBV9
CASSLQTAGEAFF
TGTGCCAGCAGCTTACAAACTGCGGGTGAAGCTTTCTTT
>-|-|TRBJ2-7|TRBV21-1
CASSKVGTSGKQYF
TGTGCCAGCAGCAAAGTCGGGACTAGCGGCAAGCAGTACTTC
>-|-|TRBJ2-1|TRBV7-8
CASSPPGLDYNEQFF
TGTGCCAGCAGCCCGCCGGGACTGGACTACAATGAGCAGTTCTTC
>-|TRBD1|TRBJ2-3|TRBV13
CASSSGGRTDTQYF
TGTGCCAGCAGCTCAGGGGGTCGCACAGATACGCAGTATTTT
>-|-|TRBJ2-4|TRBV29-1
CSVEWNGIQYF
TGCAGCGTTGAGTGGAATGGCATTCAGTACTTC
>few|TRBD2|TRBJ2-3|TRBV6-5
CASSASGSTDTQYF
TGTGCCAGCAGTGCTAGCGGGAGCACAGATACGCAGTATTTT
>many|-|TRBJ2-5|TRBV7-2
CASSLGRETQYF
TGTGCCAGCAGCCTCGGCCGGGAGACCCAGTACTTC
>few|-|TRBJ2-2|TRBV7-9
CASSSRAIGGATGELFF
TGTGCCAGCAGCTCGAGGGCGATCGGGGGAGCCACCGGGGAGCTGTTTTTT
>few|TRBD1|TRBJ1-5|TRBV10-3
CAISEGQGLGQPQHF
TGTGCCATCAGTGAGGGACAGGGGCTGGGCCAGCCCCAGCATTTT
>few|-|TRBJ2-3|TRBV2
CASTRQSRDTQYF
TGTGCCAGCACCAGACAGTCTCGGGATACGCAGTATTTT
>few|TRBD1|TRBJ2-5|TRBV4-2
CASSQGDRAGETQYF
TGTGCCAGCAGCCAAGGGGACAGGGCAGGGGAGACCCAGTACTTC
>few|-|TRBJ2-1|TRBV7-3
CASSFVGPDNEQFF
TGTGCCAGCAGCTTTGTGGGGCCAGACAATGAGCAGTTCTTC
>-|TRBD1|TRBJ2-5|TRBV5-1
CASSSISDRGETQYF
TGCGCCAGCAGCTCGATTTCGGACAGGGGAGAGACCCAGTACTTC
>-|-|TRBJ1-2|TRBV29-1
CSVVTTVNYGYTF
TGCAGCGTTGTGACGACAGTCAACTATGGCTACACCTTC
>-|TRBD1|TRBJ2-5|TRBV14
CASSQQGALGETQYF
TGTGCCAGCAGCCAACAGGGGGCATTGGGTGAGACCCAGTACTTC
>few|-|TRBJ2-4|TRBV6-6
CASGAPGRMDIQYF
TGTGCCAGCGGGGCCCCGGGACGGATGGACATTCAGTACTTC
>-|TRBD1|TRBJ1-2|TRBV28
CASSLGTATYGYTF
TGTGCCAGCAGTTTGGGGACAGCTACATATGGCTACACCTTC
>-|-|TRBJ2-3|TRBV23-1
CASRCMDPDTQYF
TGCGCCAGCCGCTGTATGGACCCAGATACGCAGTATTTT
>few|-|TRBJ2-3|TRBV29-1
CSGSLDGGTDTQYF
TGCAGCGGTTCACTAGATGGGGGCACAGATACGCAGTATTTT
>-|-|TRBJ1-4|TRBV20-1
CSASNNEKLFF
TGCAGTGCTAGCAATAATGAAAAACTGTTTTTT
>-|-|TRBJ2-2|TRBV5-4
CASSPETGTTGELFF
TGTGCCAGCAGCCCGGAGACAGGTACTACCGGGGAGCTGTTTTTT
>-|TRBD1|TRBJ1-4|TRBV7-9
CASSWDRPKLFF
TGTGCCAGCAGCTGGGACAGGCCTAAACTGTTTTTT
>-|-|TRBJ2-2|TRBV9
CASSVDGEDGGELFF
TGTGCCAGCAGCGTAGATGGTGAGGATGGCGGGGAGCTGTTTTTT
>-|-|TRBJ1-2|TRBV4-2
CASSQVPVGYGYTF
TGTGCCAGCAGCCAGGTACCAGTTGGCTATGGCTACACCTTC
>few|-|TRBJ1-5|TRBV30
CAWSDLRNQPQHF
TGTGCCTGGAGTGACCTCAGGAATCAGCCCCAGCATTTT
>-|-|TRBJ2-3|TRBV14
CASSSNRRADTQYF
TGTGCCAGCAGTTCAAACCGGCGGGCAGATACGCAGTATTTT
>-|-|TRBJ2-3|TRBV5-6
CASSLATSTQYF
TGTGCCAGCAGCTTGGCTACATCTACGCAGTATTTT
>few|TRBD2|TRBJ2-2|TRBV23-1
CASSQLTSGKRAGELFF
TGCGCCAGCAGTCAATTGACCAGCGGGAAGAGGGCCGGGGAGCTGTTTTTT
>-|-|TRBJ1-1|TRBV7-9
CASSPGLAAFF
TGTGCCAGCAGCCCCGGGTTGGCCGCTTTCTTT
>-|-|TRBJ1-5|TRBV30
CAWNRGLYSNQPQHF
TGTGCCTGGAACCGAGGGCTGTATAGCAATCAGCCCCAGCATTTT
>-|-|TRBJ2-1|TRBV5-4
CASSSASDGEQFF
TGTGCCAGCAGCTCAGCTAGCGATGGTGAGCAGTTCTTC
>-|-|TRBJ2-3|TRBV7-2
CATLGGSTDTQYF
TGTGCCACCCTAGGGGGTAGCACAGATACGCAGTATTTT
>-|-|TRBJ2-7|TRBV7-9
CASSLWTDYEQYF
TGTGCCAGCAGCTTATGGACAGACTACGAGCAGTACTTC
>few|TRBD1|TRBJ1-2|TRBV15
CATSRARDRVTNYGYTF
TGTGCCACCAGCAGAGCCAGGGACAGGGTCACTAACTATGGCTACACCTTC
>few|-|TRBJ2-3|TRBV9
CASSARRATDTQYF
TGTGCCAGCAGCGCCCGTCGCGCGACAGATACGCAGTATTTT
>few|TRBD1|TRBJ2-7|TRBV30
CACRDRGLYEQYF
TGTGCCTGCCGGGACAGGGGGCTTTATGAGCAGTACTTC
>few|-|TRBJ2-7|TRBV29-1
CSVSRDFETYEQYF
TGCAGCGTGTCCCGGGACTTTGAGACCTACGAGCAGTACTTC
>-|TRBD2|TRBJ2-1|TRBV30
CAWSRGTSRYNEQFF
TGTGCCTGGAGTAGGGGGACTAGCAGGTACAATGAGCAGTTCTTC
>-|-|TRBJ1-2|TRBV29-1
CSVGAGDNYGYTF
TGCAGCGTTGGGGCAGGGGACAACTATGGCTACACCTTC
>few|-|TRBJ2-1|TRBV7-9
CASSQTGAEQFF
TGTGCCAGCAGCCAGACGGGGGCTGAGCAGTTCTTC
>few|TRBD1|TRBJ2-6|TRBV5-4
CASSTGDGANVLTF
TGTGCCAGCAGTACAGGGGATGGGGCCAACGTCCTGACTTTC
>few|-|TRBJ2-7|TRBV6-6
CASSPTLSEQYF
TGTGCCAGCTCGCCCACGCTCTCCGAGCAGTACTTC
>few|-|TRBJ1-1|TRBV6-5
CASSYNGNTEAFF
TGTGCCAGCAGTTACAACGGGAACACTGAAGCTTTCTTT
>few|-|TRBJ2-7|TRBV7-2
CASSLEQGVYEQYF
TGTGCCAGCAGCTTAGAGCAGGGAGTGTACGAGCAGTACTTC
>few|-|TRBJ1-1|TRBV7-7
CASSLRESTEAFF
TGTGCCAGCAGCCTCAGGGAGAGCACTGAAGCTTTCTTT
>-|TRBD2|TRBJ2-1|TRBV28
CASSDPGTSGYNEQFF
TGTGCCAGCAGTGACCCCGGGACTAGCGGTTACAATGAGCAGTTCTTC
>-|-|TRBJ2-7|TRBV28
CASSFPGHGYEQYF
TGTGCCAGCAGTTTTCCGGGACACGGGTACGAGCAGTACTTC
>-|-|TRBJ2-1|TRBV7-9
CASSLARTPNEQFF
TGTGCCAGCAGCTTAGCGCGCACTCCCAATGAGCAGTTCTTC
>-|-|TRBJ2-7|TRBV18
CASSSGTQAYEQYF
TGTGCCAGCTCATCCGGGACGCAAGCCTACGAGCAGTACTTC
>few|TRBD2|TRBJ2-1|TRBV25-1
CASRRPYSGRARLVQFF
TGTGCCAGCCGTCGACCCTATAGCGGGAGGGCCCGGTTAGTGCAGTTCTTC
>few|TRBD2|TRBJ2-3|TRBV29-1
CSSARGGGTDTQYF
TGCAGCTCGGCACGGGGGGGTGGCACAGATACGCAGTATTTT
>few|TRBD1|TRBJ2-1|TRBV28
CASRSPGQGYNEQFF
TGTGCCAGCAGGTCACCGGGACAGGGGTACAATGAGCAGTTCTTC
>-|-|TRBJ2-3|TRBV5-6
CASSTTDHSTDTQYF
TGTGCCAGCAGCACGACAGACCATAGCACAGATACGCAGTATTTT
>-|-|TRBJ2-7|TRBV15
CATSRDQQPSYEQYF
TGTGCCACCAGCAGAGATCAGCAGCCCTCCTACGAGCAGTACTTC
>few|TRBD1|TRBJ2-7|TRBV29-1
CSVRTGQGFVQYF
TGCAGCGTGCGGACGGGACAGGGATTCGTGCAGTACTTC
>few|-|TRBJ2-5|TRBV11-2
CASSLDPSQETQYF
TGTGCCAGCAGCTTAGATCCAAGCCAAGAGACCCAGTACTTC
>few|TRBD1|TRBJ1-1|TRBV30
CAWSGDRETEAFF
TGTGCCTGGAGTGGGGACAGGGAGACTGAAGCTTTCTTT
>-|-|TRBJ2-7|TRBV7-8
CASSLRYREGEQYF
TGTGCCAGCAGCTTACGGTACAGGGAAGGCGAGCAGTACTTC